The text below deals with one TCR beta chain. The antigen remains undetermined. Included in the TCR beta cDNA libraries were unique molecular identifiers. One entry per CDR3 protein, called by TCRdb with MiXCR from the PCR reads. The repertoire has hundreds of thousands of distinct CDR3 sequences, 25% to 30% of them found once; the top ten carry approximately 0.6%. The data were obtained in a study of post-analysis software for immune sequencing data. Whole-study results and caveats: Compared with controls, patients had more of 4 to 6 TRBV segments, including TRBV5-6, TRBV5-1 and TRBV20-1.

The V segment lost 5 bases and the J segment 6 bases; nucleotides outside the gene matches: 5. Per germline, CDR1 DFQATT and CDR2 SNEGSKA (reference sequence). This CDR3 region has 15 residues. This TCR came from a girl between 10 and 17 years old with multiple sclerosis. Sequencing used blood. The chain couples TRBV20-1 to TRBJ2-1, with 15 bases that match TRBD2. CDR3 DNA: TGCAGTGCTGACCCGGGACTAGCGGGAGGCAATGAGCAGTTCTTC. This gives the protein CSADPGLAGGNEQFF.